These 26 T cell receptor beta chains originate from one sample sequenced in a study of T cell repertoires in cytomegalovirus infection. TCRdb redid the calling of the reads with MiXCR, one entry per CDR3 protein. Of some 280,000 distinct CDR3 sequences listed, roughly an eighth are singletons. The sequenced sample consisted of PBMCs. The receptor set was obtained from a human donor in good health (CMV status not recorded). Some clones in this sample may be carry-over from other donors' samples.

Ten or more counts support this clonotype. This chain uses TRBV9 with TRBJ2-1; D possibly corresponds to TRBD2 (6 bases). With 4 bases removed from V and 9 bases from J, the gap between germline ends came to 11 bases. Germline V gives CDR1 SGDLS, CDR2 YYNGEE. The CDR3 extends over 12 amino acids. CDR3 bases: TGTGCCAGCAGCCCGGAGGGATTTGAGCAGTTCTTC. This translates into CASSPEGFEQFF.

This clonotype was detected only a few times. V and J are TRBV20-1 and TRBJ2-7, with D possibly matching TRBD2 (7 bases). This CDR3 is 14 amino acids long. V gave up 0 bases and J gave up 2 bases, with 11 bases separating them. CDR1 is DFQATT and CDR2 is SNEGSKA in the germline V gene (reference sequence). CDR3 in DNA: TGCAGTGCTAGAGACGCGGGGGCCACCTACGAGCAGTACTTC. Amino acid sequence: CSARDAGATYEQYF.

This clonotype was seen ten or more times. V usage is TRBV7-9 and J usage is TRBJ2-1; D ambiguous. The CDR3 is 12 amino acids. V lost 5 bases, J lost 8 bases, and 10 bases lay in between. CDR1 SEHNR and CDR2 FQNEAQ come from the germline V gene (reference sequence). CDR3 sequence (DNA): TGTGCCAGCAGCCTTACCTTCGATGAGCAGTTCTTC. Its translation: CASSLTFDEQFF. Complete variable domain (other parts from reference TRBV7-9 and TRBJ2-1): DTGVSQNPRHKITKRGQNVTFRCDPISEHNRLYWYRQTLGQGPEFLTYFQNEAQLEKSRLLSDRFSAERPKGSFSTLEIQRTEQGDSAMYLCASSLTFDEQFFGPGTRLTVL.

The rearrangement joins TRBV6-2 or TRBV6-3 to TRBJ1-1; 9 bases are shared with TRBD1. This CDR3 has 16 amino acids. V shed 2 bases and J 0 bases; nucleotides not matched to a gene: 4. Germline CDR1 reads MNHEY; CDR2 reads SVGEGT. In DNA, the CDR3 is TGTGCCAGCAGTTACCCAACAGGGGGCCTGAACACTGAAGCTTTCTTT. Its translation: CASSYPTGGLNTEAFF.

This clonotype was found a few times. The chain combines TRBV18 with TRBJ2-2; D is undetermined. This CDR3 region has 13 residues. CDR1 KGHSH and CDR2 LQKENI come from the germline V gene. V was clipped by 5 bases and J by 1 base, with 5 bases between them. CDR3 sequence: CASSGENTGELFF. CDR3 in DNA: TGTGCCAGCTCAGGGGAGAACACCGGGGAGCTGTTTTTT.

In its sample, this clonotype was seen many times. V gene TRBV28 combines with J gene TRBJ2-7; TRBD2 agrees at 10 bases. The CDR3 runs to 14 residues. V shed 4 bases and J 5 bases; nucleotides not matched to a gene: 5. Germline-derived CDR1 and CDR2 are MDHEN and SYDVKM. This CDR3 is CASSSSGSLNEQYF. CDR3 sequence (DNA): TGTGCCAGCAGTTCTAGCGGGAGTTTGAACGAGCAGTACTTC.

This clonotype occurred many times. The chain combines TRBV7-9 with TRBJ2-5, with D maybe TRBD1 (5 bases). V was cut by 8 bases and J by 0 bases, with 13 bases left in between. CDR3 length equals 14 residues. Germline V lookup: CDR1 SEHNR, CDR2 FQNEAQ (reference sequence). In nucleotides, the CDR3 is TGTGCCAGCGCTGGTGGACACTACCAAGAGACCCAGTACTTC. It yields the protein CASAGGHYQETQYF.

V gene TRBV7-2 combines with J gene TRBJ2-7, with TRBD2 identical over 10 bases. This CDR3 comprises 16 residues. From germline, CDR1 is SGHTA and CDR2 FQGNSA. V shed 5 bases and J 4 bases; nucleotides not matched to a gene: 11. In DNA form, the CDR3 reads TGTGCCAGCAGCCACGGTCCTAGCGGGAGTATATACGAGCAGTACTTC. Translating it yields CASSHGPSGSIYEQYF.

The V gene is TRBV25-1, the J gene TRBJ2-2, with D possibly matching TRBD1 (6 bases). Germline loops: CDR1 MGHDK, CDR2 SYGVNS. Trimming took off 4 bases at V and 1 base at J, with 16 bases between the two ends. The CDR3 length is 17 residues. CDR3 region: CASSANRVTKNTGELFF. In nucleotides, the CDR3 is TGTGCCAGCAGTGCTAACAGGGTAACGAAGAACACCGGGGAGCTGTTTTTT.

This clonotype showed up just a few times. The gene calls are TRBV7-6 and TRBJ2-2; 12 bases are shared with TRBD2. The ends lost 8 bases at V and 5 bases at J; junction bases unmatched: 6. CDR1 and CDR2 (germline): SGHVS, FNYEAQ. This CDR3 comprises 15 residues. The chain's CDR3 is CASCRLAGGTGELFF. The CDR3 region has the DNA TGTGCCAGCTGCCGGCTAGCGGGAGGGACCGGGGAGCTGTTTTTT.

This clonotype was seen at least ten times. The chain is built from TRBV4-3 and TRBJ2-7; TRBD2 matches at 10 bases. The CDR3 runs to 15 residues. The V gene end was trimmed by 5 bases and the J gene end by 6 bases; junction bases not matched to a gene: 10. The germline CDR1 and CDR2 sequences are LGHNA and YSLEER. The CDR3 region has the DNA TGCGCCAGCAGCTCGACCCTAGCGGGAGCTGGCGAGCAGTACTTC. The encoded protein is CASSSTLAGAGEQYF.

The chain links TRBV20-1 to TRBJ2-3; 8 bases align to TRBD2. Germline CDR1 DFQATT, CDR2 SNEGSKA (reference sequence). Germline trimming cut 0 bases from V and 3 bases from J; bases unmatched to any gene: 8. The CDR3 runs to 16 residues. The CDR3 DNA follows: TGCAGTGCTAGAGATTGGAGAGCGGGAGTGACAGATACGCAGTATTTT. It codes for CSARDWRAGVTDTQYF.

The rearrangement joins TRBV18 to TRBJ1-5; no definite D call. This CDR3 has 14 residues. The germline V gene encodes CDR1 KGHSH and CDR2 LQKENI. V lost 4 bases and J lost 1, with 8 bases in between. CDR3 sequence reads: CASSRAVSNQPQHF. CDR3 nucleotide sequence: TGTGCCAGCTCACGCGCGGTCAGCAATCAGCCCCAGCATTTT. The full variable domain, rest sourced from reference TRBV18 and TRBJ1-5, is NAGVMQNPRHLVRRRGQEARLRCSPMKGHSHVYWYRQLPEEGLKFMVYLQKENIIDESGMPKERFSAEFPKEGPSILRIQQVVRGDSAAYFCASSRAVSNQPQHFGDGTRLSIL.

This clonotype was observed many times. This chain uses TRBV7-2 with TRBJ1-5; D call uncertain. This CDR3 has 15 residues. Germline V CDR1 and CDR2: SGHTA, FQGNSA. Trimming stripped 1 base from V and 5 bases from J, with 12 bases between. CDR3 region: CASSLDQNLHQPQHF. Here the CDR3 DNA reads TGTGCCAGCAGCTTAGACCAGAACCTCCATCAGCCCCAGCATTTT.

There are a few counts of this clonotype. V and J are TRBV20-1 and TRBJ2-7, with D tentatively TRBD1 (5 bases). V dropped 2 bases and J dropped 3 bases, with 17 bases sitting between them. The CDR3 runs 15 residues. CDR1 is DFQATT, CDR2 SNEGSKA, per germline (reference sequence). The CDR3 here is CSARNRSGHYYEQYF. In DNA form, the CDR3 reads TGCAGTGCTAGAAATCGTTCAGGGCATTACTACGAGCAGTACTTC.

For the CDR3, the DNA is TGTGCCAGCAGCTTAACTTCAACTAATGAAAAACTGTTTTTT. This gives the protein CASSLTSTNEKLFF. This chain joins TRBV7-9 and TRBJ1-4; D remains ambiguous. This CDR3 spans 14 amino acids. The germline V gene has CDR1 SEHNR and CDR2 FQNEAQ (reference sequence). The germline V and J ends were trimmed by 2 bases and 0 bases, with 4 bases remaining between them.

This clonotype was seen repeatedly, ten times or more. The chain is built from TRBV7-2 and TRBJ1-1, with unresolved D. Germline V gene sequence: CDR1 SGHTA, CDR2 FQGNSA. Trimming left V 5 bases short and J 1 base short, with 11 bases between. The CDR3 is 14 residues long. The chain's CDR3 is CASSPRRWNTEAFF. The CDR3 DNA follows: TGTGCCAGCAGCCCTCGACGGTGGAACACTGAAGCTTTCTTT. The entire variable domain, with the rest obtained from reference TRBV7-2 and TRBJ1-1, is as follows: GAGVSQSPSNKVTEKGKDVELRCDPISGHTALYWYRQSLGQGLEFLIYFQGNSAPDKSGLPSDRFSAERTGGSVSTLTIQRTQQEDSAVYLCASSPRRWNTEAFFGQGTRLTVV.

Details on this clonotype: The junction departs from the called germline gene at one end, perhaps through a read error. The CDR3 loop reads CSVEDPGPSYNEQFF. CDR3 nucleotide sequence: TGCAGCGTTGAAGACCCCGGCCCCTCCTACAATGAGCAGTTCTTT. V gene TRBV29-1 combines with J gene TRBJ2-1; D not certain. Per the germline V gene, CDR1 is SQVTM and CDR2 is ANQGSEA. This CDR3 contains 15 residues.

The V call is TRBV27, the J call TRBJ2-2; possibly TRBD1 for D (6 bases). In germline, CDR1 is MNHEY, CDR2 SMNVEV (reference sequence). The CDR3 consists of 18 residues. V lost 5 bases and J 4 bases, leaving 23 bases between the germline ends. CDR3: CASSTLQTGPDLTGELFF. CDR3 nucleotides: TGTGCCAGCAGTACCCTTCAGACAGGTCCGGATCTCACCGGGGAGCTGTTTTTT.

The chain carries TRBV10-2 and TRBJ1-2; D is undetermined. The CDR3 has 12 amino acids. Germline lookup yields CDR1 WSHSY and CDR2 SAAADI. The V and J ends lost 2 bases and 7 bases respectively, with 8 bases between them. The CDR3 is CASSETFSGYTF. CDR3 nucleotides: TGCGCCAGCAGTGAGACGTTTTCTGGCTACACCTTC.

The rearrangement links TRBV11-3 to TRBJ2-5; 10 nucleotides line up with TRBD1. Trimming at V came to 5 bases and at J to 2 bases, leaving 5 bases not matched to a gene. The CDR3 has 15 amino acids. Germline V gene data show CDR1 as SGHNT and CDR2 as YENEEA. CDR3 sequence: CASSPGTGAQETQYF. The CDR3 DNA reads as TGTGCCAGCAGCCCCGGGACAGGGGCACAAGAGACCCAGTACTTC.

This clonotype has more than one count but fewer than ten. The V gene is TRBV29-1, the J gene TRBJ2-2; TRBD1 aligns across 8 bases. The V gene's germline CDR1 is SQVTM and CDR2 ANQGSEA. CDR3 length: 14 amino acids. V lost 4 bases to trimming and J lost 6 bases; unmatched junction nucleotides: 7. The CDR3 sequence: CSVGPGGDPGELFF. CDR3 nucleotide sequence: TGCAGCGTTGGACCAGGGGGCGATCCCGGGGAGCTGTTTTTT.

The table lists this clonotype with many counts. The chain joins TRBV6-2 or TRBV6-3 to TRBJ2-3; no definite D call. Trimming pared 6 bases from V and 0 bases from J, leaving 7 bases between. CDR1 and CDR2 from the germline V gene are MNHEY and SVGEGT. The CDR3 extends over 13 amino acids. The CDR3, as DNA: TGTGCCAGCAGGGCAGCTAGCACAGATACGCAGTATTTT. Translating gives CASRAASTDTQYF.

In its sample, this clonotype was seen a few times. V and J are TRBV7-9 and TRBJ1-3; D is uncertain. With 4 bases removed from V and 4 bases from J, the gap between germline ends came to 8 bases. Germline CDR1 and CDR2: SEHNR and FQNEAQ (reference sequence). This CDR3 is built from 13 residues. CDR3 loop: CASSSSPGNTIYF. Here the CDR3 DNA reads TGTGCCAGCAGCTCCAGCCCAGGAAACACCATATATTTT.

This chain uses TRBV6-4 with TRBJ2-3, with TRBD1 matching over 9 bases. CDR1 and CDR2 (germline): MRHNA, SNTAGT. Germline trimming cut 5 bases from V and 4 bases from J; bases unmatched to any gene: 4. The CDR3 has 14 amino acids. The chain's CDR3 is CASSWGQGADTQYF. CDR3 DNA: TGTGCCAGCAGTTGGGGACAGGGTGCAGATACGCAGTATTTT.

J is TRBJ2-5 and V is TRBV20-1; unclear D gene. CDR1 and CDR2 from the germline V gene are DFQATT and SNEGSKA (reference sequence). The V end lost 1 base, the J end lost 5 bases, and 5 bases lay between the germline ends. This CDR3 region has 11 residues. The chain's CDR3 is CSARVGETQYF. The CDR3 nucleotides read TGCAGTGCTAGAGTAGGGGAGACCCAGTACTTC.